This entry describes one T cell receptor beta chain. Its antigen is unidentified. From germline, CDR1 is SGHDN and CDR2 FVKESK. The length of the CDR3 is 17 residues. V lost 0 bases, J lost 5 bases, and 12 bases stayed unmatched. This sample was included in a study of cytomegalovirus exposure and HLA in healthy donors. Turning to the study itself: As released early, the data held 75 million to 90 million unique TCRs from HLA-typed donors. Study-wide findings and caveats: What was likely a sequencing artifact was a cluster of highly shared sequence variants.

The PCR employed 60 Vbeta primers together with 13 Jbeta primers. Using immunoSEQ multiplex PCR, the repertoire was profiled, and TCRdb retains in-frame clones only, with some absent. The sample lists about 160,000 clones, roughly 81% occurring once. The sample was PBMCs. This receptor was identified in a woman in her forties or fifties in good health and CMV-seronegative. The genes are TRBV14 and TRBJ2-7; 8 bases map to TRBD2. DNA for the CDR3: TGTGCCAGCAGCCAAGAGGATAGGGCGGGAGGTTCCGACGAGCAGTACTTC. It is translated as CASSQEDRAGGSDEQYF.